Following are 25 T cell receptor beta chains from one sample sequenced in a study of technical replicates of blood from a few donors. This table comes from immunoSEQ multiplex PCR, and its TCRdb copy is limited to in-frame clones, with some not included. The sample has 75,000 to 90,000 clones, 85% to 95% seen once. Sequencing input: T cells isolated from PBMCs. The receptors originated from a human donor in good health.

The CDR3 sequence: CASSQGRLNTGELFF. In DNA, the CDR3 is TGTGCCAGCTCCCAGGGGCGCCTTAACACCGGGGAGCTGTTTTTT. This rearrangement joins TRBV7-2 to TRBJ2-2; D perhaps matches TRBD1 (6 bases). CDR1 is SGHTA, CDR2 FQGNSA, per germline. The CDR3 spans 15 residues. V lost 8 bases to trimming and J lost 2 bases, with 15 bases between them.

The CDR3 is CSVPSGELTDTQYF. DNA of the CDR3: TGCAGCGTCCCAAGCGGGGAGCTCACAGATACGCAGTATTTT. The gene calls are TRBV29-1 and TRBJ2-3; 7 bases fit TRBD2. V lost 6 bases and J lost 2; bases outside the gene matches: 8. The length of the CDR3 is 14 residues. The V gene's germline CDR1 is SQVTM and CDR2 ANQGSEA.

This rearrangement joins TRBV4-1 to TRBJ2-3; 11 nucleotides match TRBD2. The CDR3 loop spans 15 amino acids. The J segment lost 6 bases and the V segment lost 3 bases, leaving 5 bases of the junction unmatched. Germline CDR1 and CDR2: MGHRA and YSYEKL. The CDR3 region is CASSQLAGGRDTQYF. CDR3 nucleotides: TGCGCCAGCAGCCAGCTAGCGGGAGGCAGGGATACGCAGTATTTT.

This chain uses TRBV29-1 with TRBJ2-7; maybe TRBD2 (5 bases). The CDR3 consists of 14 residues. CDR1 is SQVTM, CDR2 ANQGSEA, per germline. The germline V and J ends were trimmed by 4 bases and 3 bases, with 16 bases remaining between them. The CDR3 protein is CSVVGAGEGYEQYF. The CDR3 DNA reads TGCAGCGTTGTGGGCGCCGGGGAAGGCTACGAGCAGTACTTC.

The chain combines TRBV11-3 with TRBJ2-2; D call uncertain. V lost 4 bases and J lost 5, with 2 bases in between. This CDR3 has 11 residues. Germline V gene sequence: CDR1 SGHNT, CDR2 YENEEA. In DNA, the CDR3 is TGTGCCAGCAGCTCAACCGGGGAGCTGTTTTTT. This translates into CASSSTGELFF. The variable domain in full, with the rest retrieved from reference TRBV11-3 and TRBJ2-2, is EAGVVQSPRYKIIEKKQPVAFWCNPISGHNTLYWYLQNLGQGPELLIRYENEEAVDDSQLPKDRFSAERLKGVDSTLKIQPAELGDSAVYLCASSSTGELFFGEGSRLTVL.

The CDR3 nucleotides read TGTGCTAGTGGTTTAGACCCCCCGGGACTAGCGGGCAATGAGCAGTTCTTC. Translating it yields CASGLDPPGLAGNEQFF. The rearrangement joins TRBV12-5 to TRBJ2-1, with TRBD2 identical over 12 bases. With V trimmed by 3 bases and J by 6 bases, 9 bases remained unmatched. The CDR3 consists of 17 residues. Per the germline V gene, CDR1 is LGHNT and CDR2 is FRNRAP.

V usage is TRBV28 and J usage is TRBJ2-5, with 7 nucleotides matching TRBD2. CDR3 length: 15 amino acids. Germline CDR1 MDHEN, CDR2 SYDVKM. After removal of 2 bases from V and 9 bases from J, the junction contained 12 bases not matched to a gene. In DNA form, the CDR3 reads TGTGCCAGCAGTTTAACCCTGACTCTGGGGAGGGCCCAGTACTTC. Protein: CASSLTLTLGRAQYF. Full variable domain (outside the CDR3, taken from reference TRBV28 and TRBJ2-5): DVKVTQSSRYLVKRTGEKVFLECVQDMDHENMFWYRQDPGLGLRLIYFSYDVKMKEKGDIPEGYSVSREKKERFSLILESASTNQTSMYLCASSLTLTLGRAQYFGPGTRLLVL.

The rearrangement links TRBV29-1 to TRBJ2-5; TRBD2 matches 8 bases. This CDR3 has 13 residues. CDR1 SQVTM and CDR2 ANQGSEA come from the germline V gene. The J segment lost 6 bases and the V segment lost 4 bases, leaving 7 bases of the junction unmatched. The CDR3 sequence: CSVGGLAHKTQYF. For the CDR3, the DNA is TGCAGCGTTGGTGGACTAGCTCACAAGACCCAGTACTTC.

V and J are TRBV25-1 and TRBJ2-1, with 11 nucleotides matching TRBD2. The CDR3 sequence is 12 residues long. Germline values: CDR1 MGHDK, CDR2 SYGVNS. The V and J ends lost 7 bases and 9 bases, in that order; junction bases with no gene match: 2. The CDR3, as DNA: TGTGCCAGCACGGGACTAGCGGCTGAGCAGTTCTTC. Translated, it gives CASTGLAAEQFF. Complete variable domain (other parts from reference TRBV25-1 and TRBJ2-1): EADIYQTPRYLVIGTGKKITLECSQTMGHDKMYWYQQDPGMELHLIHYSYGVNSTEKGDLSSESTVSRIRTEHFPLTLESARPSHTSQYLCASTGLAAEQFFGPGTRLTVL.

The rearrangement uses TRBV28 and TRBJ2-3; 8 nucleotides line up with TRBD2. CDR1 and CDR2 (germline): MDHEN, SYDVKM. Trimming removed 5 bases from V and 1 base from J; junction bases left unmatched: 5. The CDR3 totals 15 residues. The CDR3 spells CASSRGGYGTDTQYF. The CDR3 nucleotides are TGTGCCAGCAGTCGGGGGGGTTATGGCACAGATACGCAGTATTTT.

The DNA of the CDR3 is TGTGCCAGCAGCTGGGGACAGGGGAACTACGAGCAGTACTTC. Amino acid sequence: CASSWGQGNYEQYF. The chain joins TRBV7-2 to TRBJ2-7; 10 bases fit TRBD1. Per germline, CDR1 SGHTA and CDR2 FQGNSA. Trimming took 4 bases from V and 3 from J; bases not matched to a gene: 3. The CDR3 extends over 14 amino acids.

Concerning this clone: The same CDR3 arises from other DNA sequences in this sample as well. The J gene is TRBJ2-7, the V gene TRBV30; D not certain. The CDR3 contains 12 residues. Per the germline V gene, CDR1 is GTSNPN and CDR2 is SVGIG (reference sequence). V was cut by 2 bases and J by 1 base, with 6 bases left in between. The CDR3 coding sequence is TGTGCCTGGAGTCCGACATCCTACGAGCAGTACTTC. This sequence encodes CAWSPTSYEQYF.

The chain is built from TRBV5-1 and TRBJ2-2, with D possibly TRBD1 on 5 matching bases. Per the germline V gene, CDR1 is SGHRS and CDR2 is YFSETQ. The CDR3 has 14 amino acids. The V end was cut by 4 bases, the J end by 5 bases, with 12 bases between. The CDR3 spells CASSPGHLTGELFF. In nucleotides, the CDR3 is TGCGCCAGCAGCCCAGGACACTTAACCGGGGAGCTGTTTTTT.

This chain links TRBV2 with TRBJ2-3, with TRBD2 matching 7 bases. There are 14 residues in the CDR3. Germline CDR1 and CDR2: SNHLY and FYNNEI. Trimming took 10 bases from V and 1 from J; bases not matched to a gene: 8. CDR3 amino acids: CATRLALGTDTQYF. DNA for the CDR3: TGTGCCACCCGACTAGCTCTTGGCACAGATACGCAGTATTTT.

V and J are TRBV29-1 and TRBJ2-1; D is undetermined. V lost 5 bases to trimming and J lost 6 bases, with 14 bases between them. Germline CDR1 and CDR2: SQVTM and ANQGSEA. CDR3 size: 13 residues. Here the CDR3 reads CSVSLTQFNEQFF. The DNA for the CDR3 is TGCAGCGTTTCACTAACCCAGTTCAATGAGCAGTTCTTC.

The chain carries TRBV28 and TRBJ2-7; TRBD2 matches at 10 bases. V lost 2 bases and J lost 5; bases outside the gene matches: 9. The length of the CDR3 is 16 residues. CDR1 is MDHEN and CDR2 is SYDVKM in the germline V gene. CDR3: CASSLVTGLAYHEQYF. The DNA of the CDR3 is TGTGCCAGCAGTTTAGTGACGGGACTAGCGTACCACGAGCAGTACTTC.

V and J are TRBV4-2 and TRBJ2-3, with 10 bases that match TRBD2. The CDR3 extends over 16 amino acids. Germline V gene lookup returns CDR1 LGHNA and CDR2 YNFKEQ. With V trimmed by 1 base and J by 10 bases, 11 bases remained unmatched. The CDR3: CASSQGQAGGPIAQYF. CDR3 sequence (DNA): TGTGCCAGCAGCCAAGGGCAAGCGGGAGGGCCAATAGCGCAGTATTTT.

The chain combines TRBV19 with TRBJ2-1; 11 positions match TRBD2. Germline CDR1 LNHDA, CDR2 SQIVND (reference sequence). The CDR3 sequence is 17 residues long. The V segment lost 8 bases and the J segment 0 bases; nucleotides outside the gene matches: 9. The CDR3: CASHTSGSQSSYNEQFF. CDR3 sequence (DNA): TGTGCCAGTCATACTAGCGGGAGCCAGAGCTCCTACAATGAGCAGTTCTTC.

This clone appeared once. The CDR3 loop reads CASSQTGSWAETQYF. CDR3 bases: TGTGCCAGCAGCCAGACCGGGAGCTGGGCAGAGACCCAGTACTTC. V usage is TRBV7-8 and J usage is TRBJ2-5; D possibly corresponds to TRBD2 (6 bases). Trimming shortened V by 5 bases and J by 4 bases, and 17 bases separated the two germline ends. The CDR3 consists of 15 residues. Germline V gene lookup returns CDR1 SGHVS and CDR2 FQNEAQ.

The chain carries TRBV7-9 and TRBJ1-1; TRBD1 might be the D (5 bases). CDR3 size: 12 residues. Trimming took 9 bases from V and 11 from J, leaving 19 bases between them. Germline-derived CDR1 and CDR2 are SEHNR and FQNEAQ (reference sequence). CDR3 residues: CASRSQQGGAFF. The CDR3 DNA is TGTGCCAGTAGGAGCCAGCAGGGTGGCGCTTTCTTT. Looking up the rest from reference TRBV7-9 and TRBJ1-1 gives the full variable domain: DTGVSQNPRHKITKRGQNVTFRCDPISEHNRLYWYRQTLGQGPEFLTYFQNEAQLEKSRLLSDRFSAERPKGSFSTLEIQRTEQGDSAMYLCASRSQQGGAFFGQGTRLTVV.

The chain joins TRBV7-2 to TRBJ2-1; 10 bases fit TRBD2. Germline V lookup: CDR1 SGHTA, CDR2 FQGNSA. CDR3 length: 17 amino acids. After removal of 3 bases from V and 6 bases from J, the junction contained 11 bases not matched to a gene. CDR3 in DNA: TGTGCCAGCAGCTTTATATCAGCGGGAGGGCCGCGCAATGAGCAGTTCTTC. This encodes CASSFISAGGPRNEQFF.

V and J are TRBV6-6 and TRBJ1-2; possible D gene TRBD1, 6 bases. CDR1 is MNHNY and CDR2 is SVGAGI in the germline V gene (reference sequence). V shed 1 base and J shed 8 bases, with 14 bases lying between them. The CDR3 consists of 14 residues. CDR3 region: CASSYLAGEKGYTF. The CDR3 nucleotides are TGTGCCAGCAGTTACTTGGCAGGGGAGAAGGGCTACACCTTC.

In nucleotides, the CDR3 is TGTGCCAGCAGTCGGGAACATAGCAATCAGCCCCAGCATTTT. Translating it yields CASSREHSNQPQHF. J is TRBJ1-5 and V is TRBV27; D gene unclear. Germline assignment: CDR1 MNHEY and CDR2 SMNVEV (reference sequence). The CDR3 length is 14 residues. Trimming shortened V by 5 bases and J by 0 bases, and 8 bases separated the two germline ends.

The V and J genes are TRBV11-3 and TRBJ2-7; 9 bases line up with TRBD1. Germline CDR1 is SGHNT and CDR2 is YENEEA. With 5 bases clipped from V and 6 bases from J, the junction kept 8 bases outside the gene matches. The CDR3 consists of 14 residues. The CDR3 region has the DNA TGTGCCAGCAGCCCCCGGGACAGGGTTGGCGAGCAGTACTTC. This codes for CASSPRDRVGEQYF.

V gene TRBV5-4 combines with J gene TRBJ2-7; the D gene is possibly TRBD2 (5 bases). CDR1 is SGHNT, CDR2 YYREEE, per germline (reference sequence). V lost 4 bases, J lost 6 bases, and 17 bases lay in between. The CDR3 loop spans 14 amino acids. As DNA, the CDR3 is TGTGCCAGCAGCCTGCCCGTCATTGGGAGCGAGCAGTACTTC. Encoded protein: CASSLPVIGSEQYF.